Described below is a single TCR beta chain sequence and its context. The assay was immunoSEQ multiplex PCR, and TCRdb's table has in-frame clones only and misses some. The table has approximately 130,000 clones, about nine tenths seen once. Germline-derived CDR1 and CDR2 are SGHRS and YFSETQ. The CDR3 is 14 amino acids. J lost 6 bases, V lost 0 bases, and 1 base had no gene match. The data are from a study of T cell responses to AZD1222 COVID-19 vaccine. This clonotype originated in an adult in good health. Sequenced material: peripheral blood, taken on day 0 of AZD1222 vaccination. V usage is TRBV5-1 and J usage is TRBJ2-3, with TRBD1 identical over 10 bases. The CDR3 sequence: CASSLEDRGDTQYF. CDR3 DNA sequence: TGCGCCAGCAGCTTGGAGGACAGGGGGGATACGCAGTATTTT.